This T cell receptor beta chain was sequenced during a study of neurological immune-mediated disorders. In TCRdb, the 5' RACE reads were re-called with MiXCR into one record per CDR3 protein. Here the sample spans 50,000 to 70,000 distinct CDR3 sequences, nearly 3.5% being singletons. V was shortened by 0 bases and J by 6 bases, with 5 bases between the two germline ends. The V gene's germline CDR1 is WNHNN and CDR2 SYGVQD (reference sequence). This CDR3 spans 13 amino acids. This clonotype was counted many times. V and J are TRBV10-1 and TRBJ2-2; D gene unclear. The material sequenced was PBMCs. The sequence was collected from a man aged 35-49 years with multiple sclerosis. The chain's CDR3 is CASSESGSGELFF. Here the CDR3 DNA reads TGCGCCAGCAGTGAGTCCGGATCCGGGGAGCTGTTTTTT.